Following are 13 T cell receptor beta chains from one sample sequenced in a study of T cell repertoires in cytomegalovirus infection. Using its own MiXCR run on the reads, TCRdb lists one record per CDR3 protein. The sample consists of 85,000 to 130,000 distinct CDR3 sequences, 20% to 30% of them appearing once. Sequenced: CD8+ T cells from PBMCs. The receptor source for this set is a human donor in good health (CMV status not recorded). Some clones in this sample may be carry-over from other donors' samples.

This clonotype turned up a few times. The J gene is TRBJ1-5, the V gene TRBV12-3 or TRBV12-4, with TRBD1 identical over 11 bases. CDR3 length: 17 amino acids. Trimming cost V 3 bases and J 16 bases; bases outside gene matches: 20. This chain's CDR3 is CASSFKGRTGGEPEEHF. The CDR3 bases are TGTGCCAGCAGTTTTAAGGGTAGGACAGGGGGCGAGCCAGAGGAACATTTT.

The CDR3 region has the DNA TGTGCCAGCAGCACATCCCACAGGGGGTACACCGGGGAGCTGTTTTTT. Protein product: CASSTSHRGYTGELFF. The chain recombines TRBV11-3 with TRBJ2-2; 8 bases are shared with TRBD1. The CDR3 extends over 16 amino acids. Germline assignment: CDR1 SGHNT and CDR2 YENEEA. V was clipped by 5 bases and J by 3 bases; unmatched bases: 8.

CDR3 in DNA: TGTGCCAGCAGCCTCGCCGGGGCAGAGTACGAGCAGTACTTC. The encoded protein is CASSLAGAEYEQYF. The gene calls are TRBV12-3 or TRBV12-4 and TRBJ2-7; D is tentatively TRBD1 or TRBD2 (5 bases each). Trimming cost V 6 bases and J 4 bases, with 16 bases left between them. The CDR3 length is 14 residues.

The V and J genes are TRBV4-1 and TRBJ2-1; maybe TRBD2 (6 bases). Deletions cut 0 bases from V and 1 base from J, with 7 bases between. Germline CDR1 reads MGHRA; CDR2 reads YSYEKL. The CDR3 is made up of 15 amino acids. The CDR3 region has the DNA TGCGCCAGCAGCCAAGAGCGGGATTCCTACAATGAGCAGTTCTTC. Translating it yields CASSQERDSYNEQFF.

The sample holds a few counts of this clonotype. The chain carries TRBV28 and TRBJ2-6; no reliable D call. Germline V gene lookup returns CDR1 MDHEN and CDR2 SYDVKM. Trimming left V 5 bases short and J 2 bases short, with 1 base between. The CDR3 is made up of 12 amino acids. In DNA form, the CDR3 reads TGTGCCAGCAGTGCTGGGGCCAACGTCCTGACTTTC. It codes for CASSAGANVLTF. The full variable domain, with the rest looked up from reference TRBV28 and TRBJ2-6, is DVKVTQSSRYLVKRTGEKVFLECVQDMDHENMFWYRQDPGLGLRLIYFSYDVKMKEKGDIPEGYSVSREKKERFSLILESASTNQTSMYLCASSAGANVLTFGAGSRLTVL.

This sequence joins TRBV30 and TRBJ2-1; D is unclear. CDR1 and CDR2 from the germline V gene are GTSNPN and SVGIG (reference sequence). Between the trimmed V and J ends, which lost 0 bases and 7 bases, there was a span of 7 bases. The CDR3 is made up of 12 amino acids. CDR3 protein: CAWSVQQNEQFF. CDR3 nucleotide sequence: TGTGCCTGGAGTGTACAGCAGAATGAGCAGTTCTTC.

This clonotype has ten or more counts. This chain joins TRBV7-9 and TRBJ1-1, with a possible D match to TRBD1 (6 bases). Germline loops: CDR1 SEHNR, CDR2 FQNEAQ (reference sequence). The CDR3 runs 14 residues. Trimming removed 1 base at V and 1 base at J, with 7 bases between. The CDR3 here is CASSLVRGNTEAFF. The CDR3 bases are TGTGCCAGCAGCTTAGTCAGGGGGAACACTGAAGCTTTCTTT.

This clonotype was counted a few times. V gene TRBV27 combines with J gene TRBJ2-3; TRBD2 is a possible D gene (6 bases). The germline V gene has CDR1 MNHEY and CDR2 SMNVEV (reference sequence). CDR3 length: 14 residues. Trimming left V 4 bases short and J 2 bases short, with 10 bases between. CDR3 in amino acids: CASSSGGATDTQYF. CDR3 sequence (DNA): TGTGCCAGCAGTTCCGGGGGAGCCACAGATACGCAGTATTTT.

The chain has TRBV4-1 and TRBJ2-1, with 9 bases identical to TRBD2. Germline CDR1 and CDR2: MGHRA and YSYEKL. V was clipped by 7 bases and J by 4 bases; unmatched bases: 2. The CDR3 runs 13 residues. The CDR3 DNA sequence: TGCGCCAGCACAGCGGGGGGATACAATGAGCAGTTCTTC. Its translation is CASTAGGYNEQFF.

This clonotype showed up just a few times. The chain's CDR3 is CASSLGPTDTQYF. The CDR3 nucleotides are TGTGCCAGCAGTTTAGGACCCACAGATACGCAGTATTTT. This chain joins TRBV28 and TRBJ2-3; D unclear. The CDR3 runs to 13 residues. Germline lookup yields CDR1 MDHEN and CDR2 SYDVKM. Trimming stripped 2 bases from V and 2 bases from J, with 5 bases between.

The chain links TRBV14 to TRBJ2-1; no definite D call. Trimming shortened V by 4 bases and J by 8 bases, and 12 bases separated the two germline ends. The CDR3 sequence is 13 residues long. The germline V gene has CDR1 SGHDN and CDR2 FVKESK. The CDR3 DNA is TGTGCCAGCAGCCTCCTAGTAAGCGATGAGCAGTTCTTC. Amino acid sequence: CASSLLVSDEQFF.

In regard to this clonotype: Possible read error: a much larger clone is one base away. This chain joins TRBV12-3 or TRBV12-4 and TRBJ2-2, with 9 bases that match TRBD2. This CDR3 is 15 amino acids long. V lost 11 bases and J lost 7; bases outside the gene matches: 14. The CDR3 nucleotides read TGTGCCGGGAAGGAGGGGACTAGCATAGGCGGGGAGCTGTTTTTT. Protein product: CAGKEGTSIGGELFF.

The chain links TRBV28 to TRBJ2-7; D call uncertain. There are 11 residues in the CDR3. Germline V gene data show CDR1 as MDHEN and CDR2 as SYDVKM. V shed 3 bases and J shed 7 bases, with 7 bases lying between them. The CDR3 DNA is TGTGCCAGCAGTTTGTCCGGGGAGCAGTACTTC. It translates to CASSLSGEQYF.